These T cell receptor beta chains were read from a single sample in a study of cytomegalovirus exposure and HLA in healthy donors. The data were produced by immunoSEQ multiplex PCR, yet TCRdb's version contains in-frame clones alone and is incomplete. The sample table includes some 47,000 clones. The sequenced sample was PBMCs. The receptors come from a middle-aged woman in good health and CMV-seronegative. Each CDR3 is given with its conserved first and last residue. A D gene is named only where the DNA matches it firmly.

TRBJ2-4 TRBV18 . TGTGCCAGCTCACCACCCAGGAGGGGCCTAGCCAAAAACATTCAGTACTTC CASSPPRRGLAKNIQYF
TRBJ1-1 TRBV12-5 . TGTGCTAGTGTTCTCAGGGGAACAGTACTGAACACTGAAGCTTTCTTT CASVLRGTVLNTEAFF
TRBJ2-7 TRBV4-3 . TGCGCCAGCAGCCAGGTATATCGGCCGGGTCTCGACTACGAGCAGTACTTC CASSQVYRPGLDYEQYF
TRBJ2-4 TRBV19 TRBD1 TGTGCCAGTAGTATAGATTTCGGACAGGGTGAAAACATTCAGTACTTC CASSIDFGQGENIQYF
TRBJ2-7 TRBV5-1 TRBD2 TGCGCCAGCAGCTCGTTTGGCGCCCGGGGAGGGGCCAGCTCCTACGAGCAGTACTTC CASSSFGARGGASSYEQYF
TRBJ1-2 TRBV18 TRBD1 TGTGCCAGCTCACCCGAGGGGACAGGGGATGGCTATGGCTACACCTTC CASSPEGTGDGYGYTF
TRBJ2-7 TRBV6-6 . TGTGCCAGCAGTTACTCGAATGGAGGAGGCTACGAGCAGTACTTC CASSYSNGGGYEQYF
TRBJ1-1 TRBV18 . TGTGCCAGCCTAGACTCATTGAACACTGAAGCTTTCTTT CASLDSLNTEAFF
TRBJ1-2 TRBV18 TRBD1 TGTGCCAGCTCAAGACAGGGGGGAGAGGGCTACACCTTC CASSRQGGEGYTF
TRBJ2-7 TRBV2 TRBD2 TGTGCCAGCAGGGGACTAGCGGCGAGCGCCTACGAGCAGTACTTC CASRGLAASAYEQYF
TRBJ1-2 TRBV2 TRBD1 TGTGCCAGCAGAAACTTGACAGGGCCTACCTATGGCTACACCTTC CASRNLTGPTYGYTF
TRBJ2-2 TRBV5-1 . TGCGCCAGCAGCATAGGGGACACCGGGGAGCTGTTTTTT CASSIGDTGELFF
TRBJ1-5 TRBV5-1 . TGCGCCAGCAGCCCAAAACCGGGGGGTCAGCCCCAGCATTTT CASSPKPGGQPQHF
TRBJ1-4 TRBV4-3 . TGCGCCAGCAGCCACTCCGGACAGAATAATGAAAAACTGTTTTTT CASSHSGQNNEKLFF
TRBJ2-1 TRBV11-1 TRBD2 TGTGCCAGCAGCTTAGGAGGGACTAGCATCTATGAGCAGTTCTTC CASSLGGTSIYEQFF
TRBJ2-1 TRBV23-1 . TGCGCCAGCCACAACACCGGACAGTATGAGCAGTTCTTC CASHNTGQYEQFF
TRBJ2-1 TRBV5-1 . TGCGCCAGCAGGGACTTAAACAATGAGCAGTTCTTC CASRDLNNEQFF
TRBJ2-3 TRBV4-3 . TGCGCCAGCAGCCAAGAGTACACAGGTGTCACAGATACGCAGTATTTT CASSQEYTGVTDTQYF
TRBJ2-4 TRBV9 . TGTGCCAGCAGCGGCGATCAAGGGGGATACATTCAGTACTTC CASSGDQGGYIQYF
TRBJ2-7 TRBV5-1 TRBD2 TGCGCCAGCAGCATGGGGGGACTAGCTATCAACGAGCAGTACTTC CASSMGGLAINEQYF
TRBJ1-2 TRBV4-1 . TGCGCCAGCAGCCAAGTTAGTGCAGGGGATGGCTACACCTTC CASSQVSAGDGYTF
TRBJ2-1 TRBV5-1 TRBD2 TGCGCCAGCAGCTTGACAGCGGGAGAGAACAATGAGCAGTTCTTC CASSLTAGENNEQFF
TRBJ1-6 TRBV19 . TGTGCCAGTAGTATTTGGGGGGCCTATAATTCACCCCTCCACTTT CASSIWGAYNSPLHF
TRBJ2-7 TRBV7-3 TRBD1 TGTGCCAGCAGCTGCCCCCGGGACAGAGTTTGGGACGAGCAGTACTTC CASSCPRDRVWDEQYF
TRBJ1-6 TRBV5-6 . TGTGCCAGCAGGAGCAGGGGCTCCTATAATTCACCCCTCCACTTT CASRSRGSYNSPLHF
TRBJ2-2 TRBV30 TRBD2 TGTGCCTGGAGTGTGGGGCTAGCGGGAGGAATCACCGGGGAGCTGTTTTTT CAWSVGLAGGITGELFF
TRBJ1-2 TRBV7-2 . TGTGCCAGCAGCTTAGATACAGGGCGCTATGGCTACACCTTC CASSLDTGRYGYTF
TRBJ2-1 TRBV11-1 . TGTGCCAGCAGCTTAGCCGTCTCCTACAATGAGCAGTTCTTC CASSLAVSYNEQFF
TRBJ1-1 TRBV5-1 TRBD1 TGCGCCAGCAGCCTTGGGACAGGGAACACTGAAGCTTTCTTT CASSLGTGNTEAFF
TRBJ2-2 TRBV7-9 TRBD1 TGTGCCAGCTTAGGGTCCGGGACAGGAGTCACCGGGGAGCTGTTTTTT CASLGSGTGVTGELFF
TRBJ1-2 TRBV6-5 . TGTGCCAGCAGTTACGGAGGTGGCTACACCTTC CASSYGGGYTF
TRBJ1-2 TRBV6-5 . TGTGCCAGCAGTTACTCTCCCGGGGGTAAAGCCTACACCTTC CASSYSPGGKAYTF
TRBJ2-7 TRBV5-1 TRBD1 TGCGCCAGCAGCCTAGGCCCGGGACAGAACTACGAGCAGTACTTC CASSLGPGQNYEQYF
TRBJ2-7 TRBV6-1 TRBD1 TGTGCCAGCAGTGATGTGAGACAGGGGGAGGCTAACGCCTACGAGCAGTACTTC CASSDVRQGEANAYEQYF
TRBJ1-2 TRBV5-1 . TGCGCCAGCAGCTTGGATGGGACAAAGGGAGGCTACACCTTC CASSLDGTKGGYTF
TRBJ1-6 TRBV6-5 TRBD1 TGTGCCAGCAGTCGACAGGGGTTTAATTCACCCCTCCACTTT CASSRQGFNSPLHF
TRBJ1-2 TRBV5-4 . TGTGCCAGCAGCCAACTGTCCAGGGGACATGGCTACACCTTC CASSQLSRGHGYTF
TRBJ2-7 TRBV5-4 . TGTGCCAGCAGCTTGGTGCCAGGGAACGAGCAGTACTTC CASSLVPGNEQYF
TRBJ1-2 TRBV4-2 . TGTGCCAGCAGCCAAGATCTTGGGGCCGAAGCTAACTATGGCTACACCTTC CASSQDLGAEANYGYTF
TRBJ2-7 TRBV4-1 . TGCGCCAGCAGCCAACTACAGTTCTCCTACGAGCAGTACTTC CASSQLQFSYEQYF
TRBJ2-7 TRBV9 . TGTGCCAGCAGCGTAGAAGGGGGGGCCTACGAGCAGTACTTC CASSVEGGAYEQYF
TRBJ2-3 TRBV7-3 TRBD2 TGTGCCAGCAGCTCCGGACTAGCGGGAGCCACTAGCACAGATACGCAGTATTTT CASSSGLAGATSTDTQYF
TRBJ2-7 TRBV19 TRBD2 TGTGCCAGTAGTATCTCCGATTGGGAGGGATCCTACGAGCAGTACTTC CASSISDWEGSYEQYF
TRBJ2-1 TRBV4-3 TRBD2 TGCGCCAGCAGCCAAGTACCTAGCGGAACCTACAATGAGCAGTTCTTC CASSQVPSGTYNEQFF
TRBJ2-7 TRBV27 TRBD2 TGTGCCAGCAGTAAACTAGCGGGGGGCACCTACGAGCAGTACTTC CASSKLAGGTYEQYF
TRBJ1-5 TRBV5-1 TRBD1 TGCGCCAGCAGCCGGAACCCCTCCGGGACAGGCTCGGGTCAGCCCCAGCATTTT CASSRNPSGTGSGQPQHF
TRBJ2-3 TRBV30 . TGTGCCTGGAGCTGGGAGAATACGCAGTATTTT CAWSWENTQYF
TRBJ1-2 TRBV6-4 TRBD1 TGTGCCAGCAGTGACGCGGGGGGACAGGGGGCGCCGGGCTATGGCTACACCTTC CASSDAGGQGAPGYGYTF
TRBJ1-3 TRBV20-1 . TGCAGTGCCCCTTTTGGAAACACCATATATTTT CSAPFGNTIYF
TRBJ2-1 TRBV7-7 . TGTGCTAGCAGCCTTAGCGGAGCTTCCGACAATGAGCAGTTCTTC CASSLSGASDNEQFF
TRBJ1-3 TRBV6-5 . TGTGCCAGCAAGGGGTTAGGGAACTCTGGAAACACCATATATTTT CASKGLGNSGNTIYF
TRBJ2-7 TRBV29-1 TRBD1 TGCAGCGCAGCCGGGACAGGGGCCGACGAGCAGTACTTC CSAAGTGADEQYF
TRBJ2-1 TRBV4-3 . TGCGCCAGCAGCCAAGATCCAGGCGACAATGAGCAGTTCTTC CASSQDPGDNEQFF
TRBJ1-1 TRBV6-5 . TGTGCCAGCAGTTTGTGGGGCGAAGCCAATGAAGCTTTCTTT CASSLWGEANEAFF
TRBJ1-2 TRBV28 TRBD1 TGTGCCAGCAGCACCACCATTCGACAGGGAAAATATGGCTACACCTTC CASSTTIRQGKYGYTF
TRBJ1-4 TRBV30 . TGTGCCTCCTGGCCGAACGCGGGGGATGGAAAACTGTTTTTT CASWPNAGDGKLFF
TRBJ2-5 TRBV30 TRBD2 TGTGCCTGGACGGCGGGACTAGCGGGGGAGACCCAGTACTTC CAWTAGLAGETQYF
TRBJ2-5 TRBV6-9 . TGTGCCAGCAAACACCCAAGGGGCGTGCAAGAGACCCAGTACTTC CASKHPRGVQETQYF